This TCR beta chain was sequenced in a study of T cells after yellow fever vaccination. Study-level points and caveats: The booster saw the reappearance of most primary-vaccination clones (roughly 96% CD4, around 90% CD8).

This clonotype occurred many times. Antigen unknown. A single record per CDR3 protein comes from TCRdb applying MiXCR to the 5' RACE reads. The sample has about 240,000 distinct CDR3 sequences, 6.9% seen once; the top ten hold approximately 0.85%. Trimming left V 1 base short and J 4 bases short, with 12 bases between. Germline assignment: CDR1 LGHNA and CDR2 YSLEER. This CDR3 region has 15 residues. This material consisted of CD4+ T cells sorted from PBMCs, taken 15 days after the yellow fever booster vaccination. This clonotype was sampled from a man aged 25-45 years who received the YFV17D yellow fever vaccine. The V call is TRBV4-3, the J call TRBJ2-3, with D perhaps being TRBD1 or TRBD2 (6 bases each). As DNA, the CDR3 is TGCGCCAGCAGCCAAGTAGGGGGGCGCGCAGATACGCAGTATTTT. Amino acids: CASSQVGGRADTQYF.